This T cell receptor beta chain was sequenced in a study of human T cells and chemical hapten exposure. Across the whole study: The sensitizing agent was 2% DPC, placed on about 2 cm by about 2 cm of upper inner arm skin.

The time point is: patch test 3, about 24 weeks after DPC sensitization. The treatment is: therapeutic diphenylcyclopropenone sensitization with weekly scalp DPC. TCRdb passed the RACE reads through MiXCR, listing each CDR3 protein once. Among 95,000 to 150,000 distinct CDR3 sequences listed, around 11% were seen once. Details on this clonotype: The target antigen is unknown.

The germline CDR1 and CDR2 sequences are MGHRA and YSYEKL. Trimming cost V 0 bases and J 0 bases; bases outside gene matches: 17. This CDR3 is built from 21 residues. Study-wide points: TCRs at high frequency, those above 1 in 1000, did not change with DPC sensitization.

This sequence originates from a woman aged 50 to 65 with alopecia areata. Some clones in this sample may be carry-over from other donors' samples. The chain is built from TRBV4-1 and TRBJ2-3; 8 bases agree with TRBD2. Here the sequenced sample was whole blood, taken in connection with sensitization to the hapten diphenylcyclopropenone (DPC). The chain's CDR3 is CASSQDGPQAGASHSTDTQYF. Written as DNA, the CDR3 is TGCGCCAGCAGCCAAGATGGGCCTCAAGCGGGGGCGTCCCATAGCACAGATACGCAGTATTTT.